Below are 8 T cell receptor beta chains sequenced from a single sample in a study of a mutant IDH1 vaccine in newly diagnosed glioma. These receptors' antigens are unknown. Time point defined: week 23, last vaccination. Doses consisted of 300 ug of mutant IDH1 20-mer peptide each, paired with topical imiquimod. Clones were sequenced by immunoSEQ multiplex PCR, and TCRdb holds only the in-frame ones, with some missing. Here the sample spans about 81,000 clones, 85% being singletons. The sample here was PBMCs, taken from a glioma patient whose treatment included an IDH1 peptide vaccine. These receptors all stem from a man younger than 45 with glioma. Some clones in this sample may be carry-over from other donors' samples.

The DNA of the CDR3 is TGTGCCTGGAGTGTGGGGCCGAACACTGAAGCTTTCTTT. This gives the protein CAWSVGPNTEAFF. V gene TRBV30 combines with J gene TRBJ1-1, with D maybe TRBD1 (5 bases). The V end was cut by 0 bases, the J end by 1 base, with 6 bases between. The length of the CDR3 is 13 residues. Germline loops: CDR1 GTSNPN, CDR2 SVGIG (reference sequence).

The chain joins TRBV9 to TRBJ2-4; unclear D gene. Germline CDR1 is SGDLS and CDR2 is YYNGEE. This CDR3 spans 16 amino acids. V lost 4 bases to trimming and J lost 0 bases, with 14 bases between them. CDR3 in amino acids: CASSPWGRLAKNIQYF. The CDR3 nucleotides are TGTGCCAGCAGCCCTTGGGGTCGGTTAGCCAAAAACATTCAGTACTTC.

The CDR3 bases are TGTGCCAGTAGTATCCTCGCAGGAACTAATCAGCCCCAGCATTTT. Translated, it gives CASSILAGTNQPQHF. The genes are TRBV19 and TRBJ1-5; D is undetermined. The germline CDR1 and CDR2 sequences are LNHDA and SQIVND (reference sequence). The CDR3 runs 15 residues. The V gene lost 3 bases and the J gene lost 4 bases, with 13 bases spanning the gap.

This sequence joins TRBV7-2 and TRBJ1-1; D is uncertain. Germline V gene lookup returns CDR1 SGHTA and CDR2 FQGNSA. The CDR3 contains 12 residues. The V end was cut by 4 bases, the J end by 5 bases, with 8 bases between. In nucleotides, the CDR3 is TGTGCCAGCAGCTCCTTTCAGACTGAAGCTTTCTTT. Translated: CASSSFQTEAFF.

V gene TRBV5-1 combines with J gene TRBJ2-4; 10 bases match TRBD1. The CDR3 runs to 19 residues. Trimming took 4 bases from V and 3 from J; bases not matched to a gene: 16. Germline CDR1 is SGHRS and CDR2 is YFSETQ. The CDR3 sequence is CASSLRPIDRGQGKNIQYF. The CDR3 bases are TGCGCCAGCAGCCTACGCCCCATTGACAGGGGGCAAGGCAAAAACATTCAGTACTTC.

In its sample, this clone was seen once. The rearrangement uses TRBV5-1 and TRBJ2-3, with a possible D match to TRBD2 (6 bases). This CDR3 contains 15 residues. Trimming shortened V by 4 bases and J by 0 bases, and 12 bases separated the two germline ends. Germline values: CDR1 SGHRS, CDR2 YFSETQ. The CDR3 region is CASSVAVGSTDTQYF. CDR3 in DNA: TGCGCCAGCAGCGTAGCGGTTGGGAGCACAGATACGCAGTATTTT. Full variable domain (missing parts from reference TRBV5-1 and TRBJ2-3): KAGVTQTPRYLIKTRGQQVTLSCSPISGHRSVSWYQQTPGQGLQFLFEYFSETQRNKGNFPGRFSGRQFSNSRSEMNVSTLELGDSALYLCASSVAVGSTDTQYFGPGTRLTVL.

The chain has TRBV2 and TRBJ1-1, with 7 nucleotides matching TRBD1. The CDR3 consists of 13 residues. The J segment lost 5 bases and the V segment lost 6 bases, leaving 6 bases of the junction unmatched. Germline V gives CDR1 SNHLY, CDR2 FYNNEI. The CDR3 sequence is CASSGQEGTEAFF. For the CDR3, the DNA is TGTGCCAGCAGCGGACAGGAGGGGACTGAAGCTTTCTTT. The full variable domain, in which reference TRBV2 and TRBJ1-1 provide the parts outside the CDR3, is EPEVTQTPSHQVTQMGQEVILRCVPISNHLYFYWYRQILGQKVEFLVSFYNNEISEKSEIFDDQFSVERPDGSNFTLKIRSTKLEDSAMYFCASSGQEGTEAFFGQGTRLTVV.

V is TRBV5-3 and J is TRBJ2-2, with D possibly being TRBD1 or TRBD2 (6 bases each). TRBV5-3 is recorded as an ORF, its role being uncertain. The germline V and J ends were trimmed by 4 bases and 5 bases, with 15 bases remaining between them. This CDR3 region has 15 residues. CDR3 nucleotides: TGTGCCAGAAGCCGGGGGCCAGGAGGGACCGGGGAGCTGTTTTTT. This translates into CARSRGPGGTGELFF.